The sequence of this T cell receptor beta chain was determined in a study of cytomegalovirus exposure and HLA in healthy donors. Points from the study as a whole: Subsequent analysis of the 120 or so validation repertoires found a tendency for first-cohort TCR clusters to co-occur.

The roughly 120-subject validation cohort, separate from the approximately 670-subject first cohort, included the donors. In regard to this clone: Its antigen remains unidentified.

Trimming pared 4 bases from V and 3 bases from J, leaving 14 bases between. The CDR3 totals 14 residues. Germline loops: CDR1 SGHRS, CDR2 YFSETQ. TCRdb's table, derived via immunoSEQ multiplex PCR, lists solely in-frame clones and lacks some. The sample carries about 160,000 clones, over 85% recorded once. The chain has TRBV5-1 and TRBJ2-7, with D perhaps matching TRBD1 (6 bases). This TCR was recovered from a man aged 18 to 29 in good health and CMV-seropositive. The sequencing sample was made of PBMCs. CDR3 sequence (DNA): TGCGCCAGCAGCCTAGGGACATCAGTCTACGAGCAGTACTTC. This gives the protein CASSLGTSVYEQYF.